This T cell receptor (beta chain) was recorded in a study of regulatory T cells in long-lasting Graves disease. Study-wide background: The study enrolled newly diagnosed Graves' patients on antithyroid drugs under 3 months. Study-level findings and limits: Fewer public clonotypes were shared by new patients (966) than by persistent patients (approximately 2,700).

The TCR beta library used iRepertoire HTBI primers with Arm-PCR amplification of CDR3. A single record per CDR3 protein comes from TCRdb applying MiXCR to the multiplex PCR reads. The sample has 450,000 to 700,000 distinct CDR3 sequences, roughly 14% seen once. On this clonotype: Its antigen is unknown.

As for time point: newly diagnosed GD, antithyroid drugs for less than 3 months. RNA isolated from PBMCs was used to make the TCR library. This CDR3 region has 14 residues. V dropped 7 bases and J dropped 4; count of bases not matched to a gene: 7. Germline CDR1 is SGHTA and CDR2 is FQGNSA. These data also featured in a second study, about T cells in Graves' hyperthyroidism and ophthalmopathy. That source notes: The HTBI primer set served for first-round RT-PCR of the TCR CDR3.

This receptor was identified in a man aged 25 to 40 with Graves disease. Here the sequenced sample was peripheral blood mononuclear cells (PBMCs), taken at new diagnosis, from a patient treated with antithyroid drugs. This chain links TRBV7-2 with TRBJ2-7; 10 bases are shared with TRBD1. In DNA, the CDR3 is TGTGCCAGCACCAGGGGACAGGGGATGTACGAGCAGTACTTC. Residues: CASTRGQGMYEQYF. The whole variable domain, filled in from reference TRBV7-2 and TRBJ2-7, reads GAGVSQSPSNKVTEKGKDVELRCDPISGHTALYWYRQSLGQGLEFLIYFQGNSAPDKSGLPSDRFSAERTGGSVSTLTIQRTQQEDSAVYLCASTRGQGMYEQYFGPGTRLTVT.